A selection of T cell receptor beta chains follows, all from one sample in a study of cytomegalovirus exposure and HLA in healthy donors. TCRdb's copy holds only in-frame clones and misses some; the assay was immunoSEQ multiplex PCR. The sample yields about 200,000 clones, about 80% seen once. Sequenced sample: PBMCs. These receptors all stem from a man aged 18 to 30 in good health and CMV-seronegative. The CDR3 runs from the conserved cysteine through the conserved F or W. D genes are given only for firm matches. The size entry is marked missing in some rows and otherwise reads once, few, many or a size class.

v_gene,abundance,len,j_gene,d_gene,CDR3aa,CDR3nt
TRBV7-3,once,14,TRBJ1-1,TRBD1,CASSKGQGGTEAFF,TGTGCCAGCAGCAAGGGACAGGGAGGAACTGAAGCTTTCTTT
TRBV4-2,-,21,TRBJ1-3,TRBD1,CASSQDSVGTGSFYSGNTIYF,TGTGCCAGCAGCCAAGATTCAGTCGGGACAGGGAGTTTCTACTCTGGAAACACCATATATTTT
TRBV19,once,13,TRBJ1-1,TRBD1,CASRDRLNTEAFF,TGTGCCAGTAGGGACAGGTTGAACACTGAAGCTTTCTTT
TRBV7-9,-,18,TRBJ2-1,TRBD1,CASSLWTGLSYSYNEQFF,TGTGCCAGCAGCCTGTGGACAGGTCTATCTTACTCCTACAATGAGCAGTTCTTC
TRBV6-5,many,14,TRBJ1-3,-,CASSVRGTGDTIYF,TGTGCCAGCAGTGTTCGCGGGACCGGTGACACCATATATTTT
TRBV7-3,-,14,TRBJ2-3,TRBD1,CASSSGQGEDTQYF,TGTGCCAGCAGCTCCGGACAGGGGGAAGATACGCAGTATTTT
TRBV7-8,-,18,TRBJ2-7,TRBD2,CASSLGTSGNTNSYEQYF,TGTGCCAGCAGCCTTGGGACTAGCGGGAACACAAACTCCTACGAGCAGTACTTC
TRBV27,-,16,TRBJ1-2,-,CASSLLQGSLAYGYTF,TGTGCCAGCAGTTTACTCCAGGGATCTTTGGCGTATGGCTACACCTTC
TRBV19,-,13,TRBJ1-1,-,CASSTWGVTEAFF,TGTGCCAGTAGTACATGGGGAGTCACTGAAGCTTTCTTT
TRBV7-2,-,13,TRBJ1-5,TRBD1,CASSSQGTQPQHF,TGTGCCAGCAGCTCACAGGGGACTCAGCCCCAGCATTTT
TRBV4-2,-,13,TRBJ2-7,-,CASSPARSYEQYF,TGTGCCAGCAGCCCCGCGAGGAGCTACGAGCAGTACTTC
TRBV6-1,-,13,TRBJ1-2,-,CASSESRGDGYTF,TGTGCCAGCAGTGAATCTCGGGGGGATGGCTACACCTTC
TRBV7-2,-,15,TRBJ1-6,TRBD1,CASSPGTGGNSPLHF,TGTGCCAGCAGCCCCGGGACAGGGGGTAATTCACCCCTCCACTTT
TRBV30,-,16,TRBJ1-1,TRBD1,CAWSLPPGTGHTEAFF,TGTGCCTGGAGTCTTCCCCCTGGGACAGGGCACACTGAAGCTTTCTTT
TRBV18,-,14,TRBJ2-7,TRBD1,CASSPPGQTYEQYF,TGTGCCAGCTCACCACCGGGACAGACCTACGAGCAGTACTTC
TRBV28,few,17,TRBJ2-2,TRBD1,CASSFTDRGLVTGELFF,TGTGCCAGCAGTTTTACGGACAGGGGGCTCGTCACCGGGGAGCTGTTTTTT
TRBV7-2,-,15,TRBJ2-5,-,CASSLEEGDQETQYF,TGTGCCAGCAGCTTAGAGGAGGGCGACCAAGAGACCCAGTACTTC
TRBV6-6,-,15,TRBJ2-7,TRBD2,CASSGTSGIAYEQYF,TGTGCCAGCAGCGGTACTAGCGGGATAGCCTACGAGCAGTACTTC
TRBV2,few,14,TRBJ1-4,TRBD1,CASSRDRLNEKLFF,TGTGCCAGCAGTAGGGACAGGCTTAATGAAAAACTGTTTTTT
TRBV2,-,16,TRBJ2-3,TRBD2,CASSDEGLDVSDTQYF,TGTGCCAGCAGTGATGAGGGACTAGACGTCTCAGATACGCAGTATTTT
TRBV6-5,-,15,TRBJ1-2,-,CASRTQGNQDYGYTF,TGTGCCAGCAGGACACAGGGTAATCAAGACTATGGCTACACCTTC
TRBV28,-,12,TRBJ1-5,-,CASSPGREPQHF,TGTGCCAGCAGCCCTGGGCGGGAGCCCCAGCATTTT
TRBV9,-,16,TRBJ2-1,-,CASSVAGISSYNEQFF,TGTGCCAGCAGCGTAGCGGGAATTAGCTCCTACAATGAGCAGTTCTTC
TRBV7-9,-,15,TRBJ1-2,TRBD1,CASSLLTGTGSGYTF,TGTGCCAGCAGTCTGCTGACAGGGACCGGATCGGGCTACACCTTC
TRBV19,-,18,TRBJ2-1,TRBD2,CASSTLTSGRMSYNEQFF,TGTGCCAGTAGTACCCTGACTAGCGGGAGGATGTCCTACAATGAGCAGTTCTTC
TRBV4-1,few,15,TRBJ2-1,TRBD1,CASSQEQGVDNEQFF,TGCGCCAGCAGCCAAGAACAGGGGGTTGACAATGAGCAGTTCTTC
TRBV11-3,-,18,TRBJ2-6,-,CASSHATDTNSGANVLTF,TGTGCCAGCAGCCACGCGACAGATACTAACTCTGGGGCCAACGTCCTGACTTTC
TRBV7-6,-,13,TRBJ1-1,-,CASTPLVNTEAFF,TGTGCCAGCACCCCCTTAGTGAACACTGAAGCTTTCTTT
TRBV5-1,few,13,TRBJ1-6,-,CASSLAINSPLHF,TGCGCCAGCAGCTTGGCCATTAATTCACCCCTCCACTTT
TRBV27,-,15,TRBJ1-5,TRBD1,CASSETGGPGQPQHF,TGTGCCAGCAGTGAAACAGGGGGCCCGGGACAGCCCCAGCATTTT
TRBV6-5,few,12,TRBJ2-5,-,CASRGGQETQYF,TGTGCCAGCAGAGGGGGCCAAGAGACCCAGTACTTC
TRBV11-3,-,15,TRBJ2-5,TRBD2,CASSLGTSGSETQYF,TGTGCCAGCAGCCTGGGGACTAGCGGGAGCGAGACCCAGTACTTC
TRBV27,once,15,TRBJ1-1,-,CASSLTRARNTEAFF,TGTGCCAGCAGTTTAACCAGGGCTCGGAACACTGAAGCTTTCTTT
TRBV13,-,14,TRBJ2-1,-,CASSRDTPYNEQFF,TGTGCCAGCAGCCGGGACACCCCCTACAATGAGCAGTTCTTC
TRBV2,-,15,TRBJ2-1,TRBD1,CASLGQGRTYNEQFF,TGTGCCAGCCTGGGACAGGGAAGAACCTACAATGAGCAGTTCTTC
TRBV30,-,18,TRBJ2-1,TRBD2,CAWSRVRTSGGGNNEQFF,TGTGCCTGGAGTCGAGTCCGGACTAGCGGGGGGGGAAACAATGAGCAGTTCTTC
TRBV2,-,14,TRBJ1-1,-,CASSPTGFNTEAFF,TGTGCCAGCAGTCCGACAGGATTTAACACTGAAGCTTTCTTT
TRBV9,-,13,TRBJ1-5,TRBD1,CASSVEGAQPQHF,TGTGCCAGCAGCGTAGAGGGGGCTCAGCCCCAGCATTTT
TRBV2,-,16,TRBJ2-1,TRBD2,CATMEGLAGGYNEQFF,TGTGCCACCATGGAGGGTCTAGCGGGTGGCTACAATGAGCAGTTCTTC
TRBV28,once,14,TRBJ1-2,-,CASSSIRFEYGYTF,TGTGCCAGCAGTTCTATTCGATTTGAATATGGCTACACCTTC
TRBV11-3,-,13,TRBJ2-7,-,CASKSPRSYEQYF,TGTGCCAGCAAGTCTCCTAGGTCGTACGAGCAGTACTTC
TRBV7-6,-,11,TRBJ2-5,-,CASSSQETQYF,TGTGCCAGCAGCTCGCAAGAGACCCAGTACTTC
TRBV4-1,few,17,TRBJ1-2,TRBD1,CASSQDWGTGGADGYTF,TGCGCCAGCAGCCAAGATTGGGGGACAGGGGGCGCGGATGGCTACACCTTC
TRBV9,-,15,TRBJ2-5,-,CASSVEGVPRETQYF,TGTGCCAGCAGCGTAGAGGGGGTCCCCCGGGAGACCCAGTACTTC
TRBV2,-,15,TRBJ2-1,TRBD2,CASRAASGSYNEQFF,TGTGCCAGCAGAGCCGCTAGCGGGTCCTACAATGAGCAGTTCTTC
TRBV11-2,-,15,TRBJ2-1,TRBD2,CASTLGLAEYNEQFF,TGTGCCAGCACCCTGGGACTAGCGGAGTACAATGAGCAGTTCTTC
TRBV4-3,-,15,TRBJ1-1,-,CASSQDRQIYAEAFF,TGCGCCAGCAGCCAAGATAGACAGATATACGCTGAAGCTTTCTTT
TRBV6-1,-,14,TRBJ1-1,TRBD1,CASSGTTGGETTFF,TGTGCCAGCAGTGGGACGACAGGGGGCGAAACGACTTTCTTT
TRBV4-3,-,13,TRBJ1-5,-,CASSQEISQPQHF,TGCGCCAGCAGCCAAGAGATTAGTCAGCCCCAGCATTTT
TRBV18,-,14,TRBJ2-7,-,CASSPRETGHEQYF,TGTGCCAGCTCACCACGGGAGACAGGTCACGAGCAGTACTTC
TRBV4-2,few,17,TRBJ1-6,TRBD1,CASSQGGGQGINSPLHF,TGTGCCAGCAGCCAAGGTGGCGGACAGGGAATCAATTCACCCCTCCACTTT
TRBV29-1,-,12,TRBJ2-7,TRBD1,CSVGTGGRRQYF,TGCAGCGTTGGGACAGGGGGTCGACGGCAGTACTTC
TRBV2,-,15,TRBJ1-3,-,CASSADRWTGNTIYF,TGTGCCAGCAGTGCCGACAGGTGGACTGGAAACACCATATATTTT
TRBV19,-,14,TRBJ2-3,-,CASSFSLRGDTQYF,TGTGCCAGTAGTTTCTCACTAAGGGGAGATACGCAGTATTTT
TRBV4-2,-,13,TRBJ1-1,-,CASSQEIATEAFF,TGTGCCAGCAGCCAAGAGATAGCCACTGAAGCTTTCTTT